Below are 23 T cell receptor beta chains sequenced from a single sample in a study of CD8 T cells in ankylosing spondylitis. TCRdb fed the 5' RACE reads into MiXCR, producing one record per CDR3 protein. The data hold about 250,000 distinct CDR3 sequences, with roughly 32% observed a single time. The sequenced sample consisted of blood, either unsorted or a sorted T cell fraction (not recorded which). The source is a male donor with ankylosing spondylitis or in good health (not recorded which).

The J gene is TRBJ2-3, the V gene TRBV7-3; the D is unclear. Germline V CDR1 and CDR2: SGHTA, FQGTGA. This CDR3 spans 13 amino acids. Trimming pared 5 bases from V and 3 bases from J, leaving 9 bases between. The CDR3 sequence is CASSPGDTDTQYF. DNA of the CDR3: TGTGCCAGCAGCCCCGGAGATACAGATACGCAGTATTTT.

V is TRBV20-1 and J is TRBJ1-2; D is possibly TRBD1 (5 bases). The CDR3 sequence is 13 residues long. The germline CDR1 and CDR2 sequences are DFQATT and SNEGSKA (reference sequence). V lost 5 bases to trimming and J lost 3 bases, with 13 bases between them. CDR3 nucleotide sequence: TGCAGTGCTCCCCAGGGCCTTGACTATGGCTACACCTTC. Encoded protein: CSAPQGLDYGYTF.

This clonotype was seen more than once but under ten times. In DNA, the CDR3 is TGTGCCAGCAGCTTAAGTGGGGGCGGCGACGAGCAGTACTTC. Protein product: CASSLSGGGDEQYF. The J gene is TRBJ2-7, the V gene TRBV7-2; weak D call: TRBD1 (6 bases). Looked up from germline, CDR1 is SGHTA and CDR2 is FQGNSA. The CDR3 is 14 residues long. Trimming took off 2 bases at V and 5 bases at J, with 13 bases between the two ends.

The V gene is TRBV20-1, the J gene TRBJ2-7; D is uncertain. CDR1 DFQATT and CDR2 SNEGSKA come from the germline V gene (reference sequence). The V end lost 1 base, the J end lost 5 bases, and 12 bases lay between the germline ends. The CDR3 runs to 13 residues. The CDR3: CSARGPVSDEQYF. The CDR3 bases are TGCAGTGCTAGAGGGCCCGTCTCTGACGAGCAGTACTTC.

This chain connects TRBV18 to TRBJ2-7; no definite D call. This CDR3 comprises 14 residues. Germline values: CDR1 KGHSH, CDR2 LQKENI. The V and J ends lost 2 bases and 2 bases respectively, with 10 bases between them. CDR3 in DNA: TGTGCCAGCTCACCAAGCATAGGAACCTACGAGCAGTACTTC. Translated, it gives CASSPSIGTYEQYF.

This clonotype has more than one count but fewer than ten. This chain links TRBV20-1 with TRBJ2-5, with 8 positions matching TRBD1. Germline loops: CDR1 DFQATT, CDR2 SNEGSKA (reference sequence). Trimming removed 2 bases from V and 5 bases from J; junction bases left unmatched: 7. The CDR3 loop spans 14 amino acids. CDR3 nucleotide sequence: TGCAGTGCTAGACAGGACAGGGCGGAGGAGACCCAGTACTTC. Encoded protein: CSARQDRAEETQYF.

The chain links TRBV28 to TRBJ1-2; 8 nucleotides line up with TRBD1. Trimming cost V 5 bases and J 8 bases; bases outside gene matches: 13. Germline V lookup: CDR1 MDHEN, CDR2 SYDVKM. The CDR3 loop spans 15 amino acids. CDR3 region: CASSLFGAGGHGYTF. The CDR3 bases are TGTGCCAGCAGTCTCTTCGGGGCAGGGGGCCACGGCTACACCTTC.

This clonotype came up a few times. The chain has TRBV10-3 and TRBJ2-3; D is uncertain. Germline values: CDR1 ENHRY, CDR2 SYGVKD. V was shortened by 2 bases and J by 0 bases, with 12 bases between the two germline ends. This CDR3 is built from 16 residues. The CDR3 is CAISEGFGMSTDTQYF. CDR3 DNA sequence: TGTGCCATCAGTGAGGGTTTCGGAATGAGCACAGATACGCAGTATTTT.

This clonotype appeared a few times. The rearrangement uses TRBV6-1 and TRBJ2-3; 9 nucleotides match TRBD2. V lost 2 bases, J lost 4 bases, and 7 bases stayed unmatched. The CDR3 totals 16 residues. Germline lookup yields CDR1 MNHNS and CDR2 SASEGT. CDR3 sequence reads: CASSELAGPTSDTQYF. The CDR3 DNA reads TGTGCCAGCAGTGAACTAGCGGGGCCAACCTCAGATACGCAGTATTTT.

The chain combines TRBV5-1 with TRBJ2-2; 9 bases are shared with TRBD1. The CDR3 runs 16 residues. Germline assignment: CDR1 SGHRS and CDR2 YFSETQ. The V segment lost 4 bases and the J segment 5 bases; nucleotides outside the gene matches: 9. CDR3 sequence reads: CASSPDYRGPTGELFF. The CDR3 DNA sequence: TGCGCCAGCAGCCCCGATTACAGGGGGCCGACCGGGGAGCTGTTTTTT.

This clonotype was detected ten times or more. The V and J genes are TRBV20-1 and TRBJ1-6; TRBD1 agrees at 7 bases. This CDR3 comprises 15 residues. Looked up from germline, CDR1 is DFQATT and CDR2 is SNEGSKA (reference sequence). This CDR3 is CRETGLRSYNSPLHF. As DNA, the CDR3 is TGCAGGGAGACAGGGCTCCGCTCCTATAATTCACCCCTCCACTTT.

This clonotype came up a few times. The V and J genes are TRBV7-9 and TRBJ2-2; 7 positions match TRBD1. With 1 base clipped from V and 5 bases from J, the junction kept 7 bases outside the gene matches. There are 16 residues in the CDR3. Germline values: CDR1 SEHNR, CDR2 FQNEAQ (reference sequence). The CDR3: CASSLGWTGRTGELFF. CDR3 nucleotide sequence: TGTGCCAGCAGCTTAGGGTGGACAGGTCGAACCGGGGAGCTGTTTTTT.

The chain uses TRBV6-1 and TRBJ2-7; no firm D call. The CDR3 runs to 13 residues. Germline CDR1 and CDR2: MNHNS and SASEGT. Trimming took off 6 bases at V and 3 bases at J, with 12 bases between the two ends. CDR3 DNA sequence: TGTGCCAGCAGGCGAGGACGGAACTACGAGCAGTACTTC. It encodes CASRRGRNYEQYF.

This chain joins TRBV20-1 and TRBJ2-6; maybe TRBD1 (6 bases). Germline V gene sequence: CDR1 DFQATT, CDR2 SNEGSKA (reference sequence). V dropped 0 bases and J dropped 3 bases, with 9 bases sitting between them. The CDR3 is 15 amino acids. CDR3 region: CSARDTGHGANVLTF. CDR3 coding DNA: TGCAGTGCTAGAGATACGGGACATGGGGCCAACGTCCTGACTTTC.

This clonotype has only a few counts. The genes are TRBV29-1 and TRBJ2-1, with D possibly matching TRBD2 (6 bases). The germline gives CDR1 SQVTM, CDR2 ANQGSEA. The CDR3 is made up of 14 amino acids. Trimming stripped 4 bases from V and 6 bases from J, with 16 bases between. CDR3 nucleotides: TGCAGCGTTGCGGGACCGGAGGGTGTCAATGAGCAGTTCTTC. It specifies CSVAGPEGVNEQFF.

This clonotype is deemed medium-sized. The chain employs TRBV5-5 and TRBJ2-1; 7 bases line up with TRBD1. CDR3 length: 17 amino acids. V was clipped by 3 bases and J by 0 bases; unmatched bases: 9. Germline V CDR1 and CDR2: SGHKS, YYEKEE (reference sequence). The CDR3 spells CASSSYRGPSSYNEQFF. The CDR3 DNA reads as TGTGCCAGCAGCTCATACAGGGGTCCAAGCTCCTACAATGAGCAGTTCTTC.

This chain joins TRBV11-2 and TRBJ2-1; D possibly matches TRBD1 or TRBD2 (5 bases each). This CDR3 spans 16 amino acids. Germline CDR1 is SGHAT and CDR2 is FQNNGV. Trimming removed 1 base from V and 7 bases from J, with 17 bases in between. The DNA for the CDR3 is TGTGCCAGCAGCTTAGGGGGCAGGGAGCCCCTAAATGAGCAGTTCTTC. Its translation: CASSLGGREPLNEQFF.

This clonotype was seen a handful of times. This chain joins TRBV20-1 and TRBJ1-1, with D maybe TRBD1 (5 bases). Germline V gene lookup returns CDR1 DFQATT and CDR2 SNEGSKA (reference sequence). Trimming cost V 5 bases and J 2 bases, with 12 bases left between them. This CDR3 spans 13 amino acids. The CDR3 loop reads CSAAGGSNTEAFF. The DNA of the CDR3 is TGCAGTGCTGCGGGGGGGTCAAACACTGAAGCTTTCTTT.

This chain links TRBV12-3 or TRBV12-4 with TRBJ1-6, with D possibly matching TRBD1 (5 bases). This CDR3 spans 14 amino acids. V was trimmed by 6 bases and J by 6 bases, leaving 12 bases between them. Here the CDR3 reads CASSYGHLNSPLHF. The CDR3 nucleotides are TGTGCCAGCAGCTACGGACACCTTAATTCACCCCTCCACTTT.

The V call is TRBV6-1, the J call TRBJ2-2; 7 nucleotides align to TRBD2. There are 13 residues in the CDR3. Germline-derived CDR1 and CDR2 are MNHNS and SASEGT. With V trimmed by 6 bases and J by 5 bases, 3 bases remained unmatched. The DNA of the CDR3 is TGTGCCAGCAGCAAAGCGGGAACCGGGGAGCTGTTTTTT. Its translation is CASSKAGTGELFF.

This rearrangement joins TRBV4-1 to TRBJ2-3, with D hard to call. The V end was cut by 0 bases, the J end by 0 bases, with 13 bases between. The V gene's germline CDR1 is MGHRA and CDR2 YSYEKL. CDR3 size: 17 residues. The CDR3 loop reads CASSQDVARRSTDTQYF. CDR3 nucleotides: TGCGCCAGCAGCCAAGATGTCGCGAGGAGAAGCACAGATACGCAGTATTTT.

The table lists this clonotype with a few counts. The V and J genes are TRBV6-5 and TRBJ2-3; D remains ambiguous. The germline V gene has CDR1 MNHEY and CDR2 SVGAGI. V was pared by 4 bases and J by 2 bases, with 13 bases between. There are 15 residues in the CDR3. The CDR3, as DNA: TGTGCCAGCAGTTCTGACGGACGGCCCACAGATACGCAGTATTTT. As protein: CASSSDGRPTDTQYF.

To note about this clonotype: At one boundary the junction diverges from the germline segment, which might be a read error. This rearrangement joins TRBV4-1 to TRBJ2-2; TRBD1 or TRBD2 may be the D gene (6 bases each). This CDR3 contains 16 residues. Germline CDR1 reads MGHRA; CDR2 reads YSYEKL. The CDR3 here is CASSHASGAKTGELFF. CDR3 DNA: TGCGCCAGCAGCCATGCTTCGGGGGCGAAAACCGGGGAGCTGTTTTTT.